A selection of T cell receptor beta chains follows, all from one sample in a study of CD8 T cells in ankylosing spondylitis. MiXCR, applied by TCRdb to the 5' RACE reads, yields one record per CDR3 protein. In the table there are fewer than 400,000 distinct CDR3 sequences, over 12% of which are singletons. The sequencing sample was made of blood, either unsorted or a sorted T cell fraction (not recorded which). The source is a male donor with ankylosing spondylitis or in good health (not recorded which). CDR3s include the opening cysteine and the closing phenylalanine or tryptophan.

>TRBJ2-7|TRBV2|14
CASTTDGLPTEQYF
>TRBJ2-1|TRBV5-1|13
CASSLGRLNEQFF
>TRBJ2-3|TRBV10-3|14
CAISVLDVEDTQYF
>TRBJ2-5|TRBV10-3|15
CAISAAGIREETQYF
>TRBJ1-2|TRBV20-1|12
CSARSGPYGYTF
>TRBJ2-2|TRBV11-3|15
CASSGRTGGDGELFF
>TRBJ2-7|TRBV12-3/TRBV12-4|16
CASSSGLAGRFYEQYF
>TRBJ2-2|TRBV6-1|15
CASSPGGQHTGELFF
>TRBJ2-1|TRBV20-1|14
CSALPERRGNEQFF
>TRBJ2-1|TRBV5-1|15
CASSKLANSYNEQFF
>TRBJ1-3|TRBV7-2|16
CASSHGTGSAGNTIYF
>TRBJ2-1|TRBV29-1|14
CSVEDGIPPNEQFF
>TRBJ1-4|TRBV5-1|15
CASSYIPATNEKLFF
>TRBJ2-5|TRBV29-1|11
CSVREFETQYF
>TRBJ1-2|TRBV20-1|13
CSARPGWNYGYTF
>TRBJ2-1|TRBV5-6|16
CASSLSTSGSSGEQFF